The sequence of this T cell receptor beta chain was determined in a study of cytomegalovirus exposure and HLA in healthy donors. With 6 bases clipped from V and 2 bases from J, the junction kept 6 bases outside the gene matches. This CDR3 region has 14 residues. Germline CDR1 reads SNHLY; CDR2 reads FYNNEI. The PCR ran on 60 Vbeta and 13 Jbeta primers. Assay used: immunoSEQ multiplex PCR; TCRdb lists only in-frame clones, some missing. This table has 200,000 to 250,000 clones, more than 65% appearing once. This clone was counted only a few times. The sequencing input was PBMCs. The sequence derives from a man younger than 35 in good health and CMV-seronegative. The rearrangement uses TRBV2 and TRBJ2-5; TRBD1 aligns across 7 bases. The CDR3 region has the DNA TGTGCCAGCAGGGAACGCAGGGGGCAAGAGACCCAGTACTTC. Amino acids: CASRERRGQETQYF.